This TCR beta chain emerged from a study of shared clonotypes between healthy human individuals. On the study more broadly: Three plates each covered CD4 naive and memory; CD8 naive two, CD8 memory one.

The CDR3 length is 15 residues. The germline gives CDR1 KGHSH, CDR2 LQKENI. The J segment lost 7 bases and the V segment lost 3 bases, leaving 6 bases of the junction unmatched. Everyone who donated was a Caucasian adult who lived in Nashville, Tennessee. Clones were read by immunoSEQ multiplex PCR, and TCRdb kept only the in-frame ones, dropping some. The sample lists millions of clones, 95% seen once, with 0.1% to 0.15% in the top ten. Input material: naive CD4+ T cells sorted from blood. Specified subset: CD45RA+ positively selected. This chain uses TRBV18 with TRBJ2-2; 9 positions match TRBD2. The TCR comes from a man aged 18-30 years in good health. The CDR3 region is CASSPTSGFIGELFF. The DNA for the CDR3 is TGTGCCAGCTCACCTACTAGCGGGTTTATCGGGGAGCTGTTTTTT. Supplemented by reference TRBV18 and TRBJ2-2, the full variable domain reads NAGVMQNPRHLVRRRGQEARLRCSPMKGHSHVYWYRQLPEEGLKFMVYLQKENIIDESGMPKERFSAEFPKEGPSILRIQQVVRGDSAAYFCASSPTSGFIGELFFGEGSRLTVL.